A selection of T cell receptor beta chains follows, all from one sample in a study of T-cell reconstitution after alpha-beta-depleted transplantation in children. TCRdb re-analysed the PCR reads in MiXCR, keeping a single row per CDR3 protein. Found here are approximately 500,000 distinct CDR3 sequences, about 10% of them singletons; the top ten hold 2% to 2.5%. Sequenced material: PBMCs, taken before TCRalphabeta/CD19-depleted stem cell transplant. These receptors all come from a child aged 2-15 years with inherited bone marrow failure, due to receive a stem cell transplant. Both conserved end residues are part of each CDR3.

v_call	j_call	cdr3_aa
TRBV10-3	TRBJ1-6	CAISGQRNNSPLHF
TRBV14	TRBJ2-7	CASSQDPGYEQYF
TRBV12-3/TRBV12-4	TRBJ2-5	CASRLPGPEEAQYF
TRBV9	TRBJ1-4	CASSVGTNYEKLFF
TRBV29-1	TRBJ2-3	CSVAESTDTQYF
TRBV5-1	TRBJ2-7	CASSLDGGNYEQYF
TRBV28	TRBJ2-5	CASSNTDREETQYF
TRBV27	TRBJ2-7	CASGPRDEQYF
TRBV7-9	TRBJ2-1	CASSSKAGMDNEQFF
TRBV20-1	TRBJ1-5	CSAGKAGGGQPQHF
TRBV5-1	TRBJ1-1	CASSQETVPGAEAFF
TRBV12-3/TRBV12-4	TRBJ1-5	CASRPRQGSNQPQHF
TRBV9	TRBJ2-5	CASSAGGRTQYF
TRBV7-2	TRBJ2-7	CASSLVSSTYEQYF